This paragraph reports one T cell receptor (beta chain). CDR1 and CDR2 (germline): SGHAT, FQNNGV. V lost 1 base and J lost 8; bases outside the gene matches: 4. This CDR3 has 13 amino acids. These data originate in a study of cytotoxic CD8 clonotypes in ibrutinib-treated CLL. Depths of 1 in 200,000 to 1 in 1 million T cells were the sequencing target. The repertoire was sequenced with immunoSEQ multiplex PCR; TCRdb's copy has only in-frame clones and lacks some. The data hold about 300,000 clones, with approximately 76% observed a single time. The source of this sequence is a human donor with chronic lymphocytic leukemia. The chain recombines TRBV11-2 with TRBJ1-2; 7 nucleotides align to TRBD1. The source material was PBMCs, sampled at disease progression, from a patient treated with ibrutinib. The DNA of the CDR3 is TGTGCCAGCAGCTTAGTAGGGGGCGCCGGCTACACCTTC. Amino acids: CASSLVGGAGYTF.